The 16 T cell receptor beta chains in this list originate from one sample, sequenced in a study of CD8+CD57+ T cells in acquired aplastic anemia. Genomic DNA acted as the template from which TCR beta VDJ combination and CDR3 sequence profiling were carried out. MiXCR, run by TCRdb on the reads, gives a single entry per CDR3 protein. The table shows 160,000 or so distinct CDR3 sequences, with 40% to 55% occurring only once. Patients chosen for sequencing had CD8+CD57+ cells that had expanded, as shown by flow cytometry. The sample consisted of sorted CD4+, CD8+, or CD8+CD57+ T cells (not recorded which) from PBMCs. The receptors originated from a human donor with aplastic anemia.

The chain combines TRBV19 with TRBJ1-2; the match to TRBD1 covers 7 bases. The CDR3 is 14 residues long. Germline-derived CDR1 and CDR2 are LNHDA and SQIVND (reference sequence). V lost 8 bases and J lost 7; bases outside the gene matches: 13. Here the CDR3 DNA reads TGTGCCAGTGGCGTGTGGAGGGGGCAAGGTGGCTACACCTTC. It translates to CASGVWRGQGGYTF.

The chain couples TRBV6-1 to TRBJ1-5, with D unresolved. The V and J ends lost 8 bases and 2 bases respectively, with 16 bases between them. The germline V gene has CDR1 MNHNS and CDR2 SASEGT. The length of the CDR3 is 15 residues. CDR3 protein: CASVRRAEGNQPQHF. The CDR3 bases are TGTGCCAGCGTCCGACGGGCTGAGGGCAATCAGCCCCAGCATTTT.

Regarding this clonotype: A much bigger clone sits one base away, suggesting this may be a read error. The chain has TRBV10-3 and TRBJ1-2, with 9 nucleotides matching TRBD1. Germline V CDR1 and CDR2: ENHRY, SYGVKD. The CDR3 loop spans 13 amino acids. Trimming cost V 5 bases and J 8 bases; bases outside gene matches: 6. The CDR3 DNA reads TGTGCCATCAGTTCCGGGACAGGGAACGGCTACACCTTC. Protein: CAISSGTGNGYTF.

The sample holds a few counts of this clonotype. The V call is TRBV12-3 or TRBV12-4, the J call TRBJ2-1, with 12 bases that match TRBD2. V lost 6 bases to trimming and J lost 3 bases; unmatched junction nucleotides: 3. This CDR3 contains 15 residues. The CDR3 region has the DNA TGTGCCAGCAGGACTAGCGGGAGTTTCTACAATGAGCAGTTCTTC. Its protein is CASRTSGSFYNEQFF.

This clonotype is classed as medium-sized. V gene TRBV10-3 combines with J gene TRBJ1-2, with D perhaps matching TRBD1 (5 bases). The CDR3 extends over 13 amino acids. Germline assignment: CDR1 ENHRY and CDR2 SYGVKD. V was shortened by 2 bases and J by 4 bases, with 8 bases between the two germline ends. CDR3 sequence reads: CAISEAGIYGYTF. CDR3 nucleotides: TGTGCCATCAGTGAGGCAGGGATCTATGGCTACACCTTC.

There are many counts of this clonotype. CDR3 DNA sequence: TGTGCCAGCAGCTCTCGGCCTAATGAAAAACTGTTTTTT. Residues: CASSSRPNEKLFF. This chain links TRBV7-6 with TRBJ1-4; unclear D gene. Germline CDR1 is SGHVS and CDR2 is FNYEAQ. V was shortened by 4 bases and J by 3 bases, with 6 bases between the two germline ends. This CDR3 has 13 amino acids.

In this sample, this clonotype turned up many times. The chain combines TRBV3-1 with TRBJ2-7; TRBD2 is a possible D gene (6 bases). The germline V gene encodes CDR1 LGHDT and CDR2 YNNKEL (reference sequence). The CDR3 has 16 amino acids. Trimming cost V 10 bases and J 0 bases, with 22 bases left between them. The CDR3 region is CATTRTEGTSSYEQYV. The CDR3 coding sequence is TGTGCCACGACCCGAACGGAGGGGACCAGCTCCTACGAGCAGTACGTC.

This chain links TRBV5-4 with TRBJ1-2, with 9 bases that match TRBD1. The CDR3 consists of 15 residues. Unmatched junction bases numbered 3, after V lost 0 bases and J lost 3 bases. CDR1 SGHNT and CDR2 YYREEE come from the germline V gene (reference sequence). CDR3 bases: TGTGCCAGCAGCTTGGTAACAGGGGGCGACTATGGCTACACCTTC. Protein product: CASSLVTGGDYGYTF.

As concerns this clonotype: Given a much more abundant clone one base away, this may be a read error. The CDR3 loop reads CASETSGQKGSPLHF. For the CDR3, the DNA is TGTGCCAGCGAAACCTCGGGACAGAAAGGTTCACCCCTCCACTTT. J is TRBJ1-6 and V is TRBV6-1; TRBD1 matches 7 bases. This CDR3 is built from 15 residues. The germline V gene has CDR1 MNHNS and CDR2 SASEGT. J gave up 9 bases and V 8 bases, and 13 bases lay outside the gene matches.

This clonotype came up a few times. The gene calls are TRBV4-3 and TRBJ2-1; 9 bases fit TRBD2. The CDR3 loop spans 16 amino acids. CDR1 LGHNA and CDR2 YSLEER come from the germline V gene. Trimming took 5 bases from V and 6 from J; bases not matched to a gene: 11. CDR3 nucleotide sequence: TGCGCCAGCAGCGCAACCGGGACTAGCTTTGGCAATGAGCAGTTCTTC. Translated: CASSATGTSFGNEQFF.

This clonotype has just one count. The CDR3 nucleotides read TGTGCCAGCAGCTTGGGAGGACAGGGCCGCGCCGAGCAGTACTTC. Its translation is CASSLGGQGRAEQYF. This chain joins TRBV5-8 and TRBJ2-7; the match to TRBD1 covers 8 bases. In germline, CDR1 is SGHTS, CDR2 YDEGEE. CDR3 size: 15 residues. Unmatched junction bases numbered 8, after V lost 0 bases and J lost 6 bases.

At least ten counts were recorded for this clonotype. The chain has TRBV12-3 or TRBV12-4 and TRBJ2-5, with 16 bases identical to TRBD2. The length of the CDR3 is 16 residues. V lost 5 bases to trimming and J lost 5 bases; unmatched junction nucleotides: 5. This CDR3 reads CASSQPGLAGGETQYF. CDR3 sequence (DNA): TGTGCCAGCAGTCAACCGGGACTAGCGGGGGGGGAGACCCAGTACTTC.

The table lists this clonotype with many counts. The chain combines TRBV20-1 with TRBJ1-5; no clear D. CDR3 length: 15 residues. V lost 0 bases to trimming and J lost 0 bases, with 9 bases between them. Germline V gives CDR1 DFQATT, CDR2 SNEGSKA (reference sequence). The DNA for the CDR3 is TGCAGTGCTAGAGATGGGAGGTTTAGCAATCAGCCCCAGCATTTT. This sequence encodes CSARDGRFSNQPQHF.

This clonotype was seen at least ten times. The V and J genes are TRBV12-3 or TRBV12-4 and TRBJ2-3, with TRBD2 as a possible D gene (7 bases). V lost 7 bases to trimming and J lost 2 bases, with 19 bases between them. The CDR3 totals 16 residues. CDR3 region: CASNVWGGGFTDTQYF. The CDR3 region has the DNA TGTGCCAGCAACGTATGGGGGGGCGGGTTCACAGATACGCAGTATTTT.

This clonotype occurred many times. This chain joins TRBV5-1 and TRBJ2-3; no clear D gene. Germline V gene sequence: CDR1 SGHRS, CDR2 YFSETQ. Between the trimmed V and J ends, which lost 0 bases and 1 base, there was a span of 9 bases. The CDR3 length is 15 residues. The CDR3 here is CASSLEIRGTDTQYF. The CDR3 nucleotides are TGCGCCAGCAGCTTGGAAATAAGAGGCACAGATACGCAGTATTTT.

This clonotype has at least ten counts. The chain couples TRBV5-1 to TRBJ1-1; D perhaps matches TRBD1 (5 bases). CDR1 and CDR2 from the germline V gene are SGHRS and YFSETQ. This CDR3 region has 14 residues. Trimming took off 4 bases at V and 2 bases at J, with 12 bases between the two ends. The DNA for the CDR3 is TGCGCCAGCAGCCCGGGGGGGGGAAACACTGAAGCTTTCTTT. It is translated as CASSPGGGNTEAFF.